This T cell receptor (beta chain) comes out of a study of blood T cell repertoires in COVID-19. Study background: COVID-19 samples from acute and convalescent phases originated in the United States, Italy and Spain. PBMCs, B-cell-depleted T cells, or T cells were the source of the cDNA or gDNA that made up the material.

Authors' methods: Amplified reference gene primers provided the basis for estimating nucleated cell counts. Data came from immunoSEQ multiplex PCR; TCRdb stores just in-frame clones and leaves some out. The DNA gave D and trimming, while V, J and clone size come from that table. The sample has 65,000 to 85,000 clones, roughly 90% seen once. The CDR3 is 17 amino acids. The V gene's germline CDR1 is SQVTM and CDR2 ANQGSEA. The V and J ends lost 5 bases and 6 bases, in that order; junction bases with no gene match: 20. The sequence was collected from a man aged 80 or over with COVID-19, enrolled during active disease. The sample comprised peripheral blood. The chain links TRBV29-1 to TRBJ2-3; TRBD1 matches 7 bases. CDR3 DNA sequence: TGCAGCGTTTTCCCCCGGCTGACAGGGATTGGTTGGGATACGCAGTATTTT. Amino acids: CSVFPRLTGIGWDTQYF.